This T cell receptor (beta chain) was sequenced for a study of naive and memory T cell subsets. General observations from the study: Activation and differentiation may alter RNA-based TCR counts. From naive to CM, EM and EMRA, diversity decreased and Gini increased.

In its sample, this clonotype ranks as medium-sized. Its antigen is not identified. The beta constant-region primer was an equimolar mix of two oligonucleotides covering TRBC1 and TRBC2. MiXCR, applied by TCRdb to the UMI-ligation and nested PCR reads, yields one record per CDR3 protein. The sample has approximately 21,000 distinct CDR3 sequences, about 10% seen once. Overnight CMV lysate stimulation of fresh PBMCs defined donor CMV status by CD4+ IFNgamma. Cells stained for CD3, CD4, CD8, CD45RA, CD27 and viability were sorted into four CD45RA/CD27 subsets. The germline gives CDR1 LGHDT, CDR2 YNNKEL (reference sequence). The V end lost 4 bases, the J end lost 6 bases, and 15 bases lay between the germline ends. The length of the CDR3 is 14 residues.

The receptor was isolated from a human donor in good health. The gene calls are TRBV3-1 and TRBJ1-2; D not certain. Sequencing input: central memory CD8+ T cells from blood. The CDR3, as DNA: TGTGCCAGCAGCCCGTTTTTTGGTGGGAATGGCTACACCTTC. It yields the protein CASSPFFGGNGYTF.